Each of the 13 T cell receptor beta chains below was sequenced from the same sample in a study of shared clonotypes between healthy human individuals. Sequenced by immunoSEQ multiplex PCR; TCRdb stores in-frame clones only, minus some. The table includes some 120,000 clones, 68% detected once. The source material was memory CD8+ T cells sorted from blood. Sample subset: CD45RO+ cells pooled with CCR7-negative TemRA cells. Source of these receptors: a woman younger than 45 in good health.

The V and J genes are TRBV6-1 and TRBJ2-7, with a tentative D call TRBD1 (5 bases). This CDR3 contains 15 residues. Trimming left V 6 bases short and J 7 bases short, with 22 bases between. Germline-derived CDR1 and CDR2 are MNHNS and SASEGT. CDR3 sequence (DNA): TGTGCCAGCAGGGGCCTATCAGTGACAGAGAGAGAGCAGTACTTC. Translated, it gives CASRGLSVTEREQYF.

This rearrangement joins TRBV6-1 to TRBJ2-7; D not resolved. Trimming shortened V by 7 bases and J by 1 base, and 11 bases separated the two germline ends. The germline V gene encodes CDR1 MNHNS and CDR2 SASEGT. This CDR3 spans 13 amino acids. The CDR3 nucleotides read TGTGCCAGCAAGGGCCACATTTCCTACGAGCAGTACTTC. It translates to CASKGHISYEQYF.

This chain connects TRBV19 to TRBJ2-7, with 8 bases fitting TRBD2. Trimming removed 6 bases from V and 5 bases from J; junction bases left unmatched: 15. CDR3 length equals 16 residues. Germline CDR1 and CDR2: LNHDA and SQIVND (reference sequence). CDR3 DNA sequence: TGTGCCAGTAGGCAGACAGCGGGGGCGGGTCTCCACGAGCAGTACTTC. Translating it yields CASRQTAGAGLHEQYF. Variable domain in full (rest from reference TRBV19 and TRBJ2-7): DGGITQSPKYLFRKEGQNVTLSCEQNLNHDAMYWYRQDPGQGLRLIYYSQIVNDFQKGDIAEGYSVSREKKESFPLTVTSAQKNPTAFYLCASRQTAGAGLHEQYFGPGTRLTVT.

This chain joins TRBV28 and TRBJ1-5, with 10 nucleotides matching TRBD1. The CDR3 contains 19 residues. Losses at the gene ends were 5 bases for V and 4 bases for J; bases not matched to a gene: 17. The germline V gene has CDR1 MDHEN and CDR2 SYDVKM. The CDR3 sequence: CASSPWTGGKTKVNQPQHF. DNA for the CDR3: TGTGCCAGCAGTCCCTGGACAGGGGGGAAGACAAAAGTGAATCAGCCCCAGCATTTT.

The gene calls are TRBV4-2 and TRBJ1-5; maybe TRBD1 (5 bases). CDR3 size: 16 residues. The V end lost 1 base, the J end lost 0 bases, and 10 bases lay between the germline ends. CDR1 is LGHNA and CDR2 is YNFKEQ in the germline V gene. This CDR3 is CASSQGRQNSNQPQHF. CDR3 nucleotide sequence: TGTGCCAGCAGCCAAGGGCGACAGAATAGCAATCAGCCCCAGCATTTT.

The rearrangement links TRBV27 to TRBJ2-1; perhaps TRBD2 as D (6 bases). V was shortened by 7 bases and J by 12 bases, with 19 bases between the two germline ends. The CDR3 length is 13 residues. Per germline, CDR1 MNHEY and CDR2 SMNVEV (reference sequence). The CDR3 DNA reads TGTGCCAGCATCTCGGGACTCCCCGTTAGGCAGTTCTTC. Its translation: CASISGLPVRQFF.

V is TRBV11-2 and J is TRBJ2-7; 13 nucleotides line up with TRBD2. This CDR3 is built from 16 residues. CDR1 and CDR2 (germline): SGHAT, FQNNGV. V lost 1 base, J lost 6 bases, and 6 bases stayed unmatched. This chain's CDR3 is CASSLVGLAGAGEQYF. CDR3 in DNA: TGTGCCAGCAGCTTAGTAGGACTAGCGGGAGCAGGCGAGCAGTACTTC.

The gene calls are TRBV5-1 and TRBJ2-3; D is tentatively TRBD1 or TRBD2 (5 bases each). There are 16 residues in the CDR3. Germline V gives CDR1 SGHRS, CDR2 YFSETQ. Trimming removed 0 bases at V and 5 bases at J, with 16 bases between. As DNA, the CDR3 is TGCGCCAGCAGCTTGGCCGGGGCTCCATTGGGAGATACGCAGTATTTT. Translated: CASSLAGAPLGDTQYF.

The sample holds one count of this clone. The rearrangement joins TRBV23-1 to TRBJ2-2; D may be TRBD1 or TRBD2 (7 bases each). TRBV23-1 is recorded as an ORF, its role being uncertain. The CDR3 runs 15 residues. V was clipped by 11 bases and J by 2 bases, with 18 bases between them. DNA of the CDR3: TGCGCCTGCACTCGGGGGGACAGCAACACCGGGGAGCTGTTTTTT. Its protein product is CACTRGDSNTGELFF.

V usage is TRBV5-5 and J usage is TRBJ2-7; 13 nucleotides line up with TRBD2. From germline, CDR1 is SGHKS and CDR2 YYEKEE (reference sequence). The CDR3 is 16 residues long. V was pared by 4 bases and J by 2 bases, with 6 bases of the junction left unmatched. In DNA form, the CDR3 reads TGTGCCAGCAGCATCGGACTAGCGGGAGTACCCTACGAGCAGTACTTC. Amino acids: CASSIGLAGVPYEQYF.

This clone was counted a few times. The genes are TRBV4-1 and TRBJ2-6; 7 bases align to TRBD1. The germline gives CDR1 MGHRA, CDR2 YSYEKL. V gave up 3 bases and J gave up 2 bases; unmatched junction bases: 4. This CDR3 has 16 amino acids. The DNA of the CDR3 is TGCGCCAGCAGCCAGGGTGACAGGGCTGGGGCCAACGTCCTGACTTTC. Protein product: CASSQGDRAGANVLTF.

This rearrangement joins TRBV6-1 to TRBJ1-5; 8 nucleotides align to TRBD1. With V trimmed by 10 bases and J by 7 bases, 15 bases remained unmatched. The germline gives CDR1 MNHNS, CDR2 SASEGT. This CDR3 has 15 amino acids. The CDR3, as DNA: TGTGCCACAAACCTCGGGACAGGATCCGTGCAGCCCCAGCATTTT. Protein: CATNLGTGSVQPQHF.

The chain couples TRBV9 to TRBJ2-7, with 10 bases matching TRBD2. V lost 0 bases to trimming and J lost 2 bases; unmatched junction nucleotides: 11. Germline CDR1 is SGDLS and CDR2 is YYNGEE. The CDR3 is 18 residues long. As DNA, the CDR3 is TGTGCCAGCAGCGTAGGGCTCTCGGGACTAGCGCCAACCTACGAGCAGTACTTC. This gives the protein CASSVGLSGLAPTYEQYF. Filled out from reference TRBV9 and TRBJ2-7, the complete variable domain reads DSGVTQTPKHLITATGQRVTLRCSPRSGDLSVYWYQQSLDQGLQFLIQYYNGEERAKGNILERFSAQQFPDLHSELNLSSLELGDSALYFCASSVGLSGLAPTYEQYFGPGTRLTVT.